This record concerns one TCR beta chain sequence. With a much larger clone just one base away, this may be a read error. The CDR3 is 16 amino acids. V lost 1 base and J lost 6, with 16 bases in between. CDR1 is MGHDK, CDR2 SYGVNS, per germline. The data are from a study of blood T cells in healthy people across ages. A second 7 to 11 cycle PCR used barcoded and J-beta primers. MiXCR, applied by TCRdb to the 5' RACE reads, yields one record per CDR3 protein. This sample yields some 710,000 distinct CDR3 sequences, of which less than 60% are seen a single time; 15% to 20% belongs to the top ten. The V gene is TRBV25-1, the J gene TRBJ2-1; a weak D match, TRBD1 (5 bases). Sequenced material: blood. The sequence derives from a man older than 75 in good health. The CDR3 sequence is CASSELGRQSTNEQFF. The CDR3 nucleotides read TGTGCCAGCAGTGAATTGGGCAGACAGTCAACCAATGAGCAGTTCTTC.